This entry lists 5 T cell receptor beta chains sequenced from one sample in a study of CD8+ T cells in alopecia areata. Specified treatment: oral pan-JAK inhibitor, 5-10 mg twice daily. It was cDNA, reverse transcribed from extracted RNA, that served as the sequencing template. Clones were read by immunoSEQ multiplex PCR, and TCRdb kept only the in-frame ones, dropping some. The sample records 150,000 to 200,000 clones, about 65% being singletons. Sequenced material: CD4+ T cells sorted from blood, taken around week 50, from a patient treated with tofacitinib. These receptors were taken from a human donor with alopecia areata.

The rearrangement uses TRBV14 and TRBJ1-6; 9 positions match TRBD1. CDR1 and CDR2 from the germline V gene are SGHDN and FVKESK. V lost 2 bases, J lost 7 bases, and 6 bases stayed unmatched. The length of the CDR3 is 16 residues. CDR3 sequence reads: CASSQIQGARNSPLHF. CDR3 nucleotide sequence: TGTGCCAGCAGCCAAATACAGGGGGCACGGAATTCACCCCTCCACTTT.

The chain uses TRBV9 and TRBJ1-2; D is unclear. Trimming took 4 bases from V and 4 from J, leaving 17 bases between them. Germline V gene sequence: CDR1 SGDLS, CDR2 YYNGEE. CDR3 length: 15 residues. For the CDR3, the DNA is TGTGCCAGCAGCTCCTCCCTCAAGAGAATCTATGGCTACACCTTC. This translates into CASSSSLKRIYGYTF.

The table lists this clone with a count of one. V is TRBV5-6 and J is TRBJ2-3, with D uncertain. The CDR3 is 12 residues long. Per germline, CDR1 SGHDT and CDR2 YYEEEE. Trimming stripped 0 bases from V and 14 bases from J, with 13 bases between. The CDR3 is CASSLEGYRLYF. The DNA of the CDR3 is TGTGCCAGCAGCTTGGAAGGCTATCGTTTGTATTTT.

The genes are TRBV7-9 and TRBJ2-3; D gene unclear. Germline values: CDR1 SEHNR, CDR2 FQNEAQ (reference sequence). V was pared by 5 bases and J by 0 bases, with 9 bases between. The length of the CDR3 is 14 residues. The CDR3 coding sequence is TGTGCCAGCAGCCCCCACCAAAGCACAGATACGCAGTATTTT. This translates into CASSPHQSTDTQYF.

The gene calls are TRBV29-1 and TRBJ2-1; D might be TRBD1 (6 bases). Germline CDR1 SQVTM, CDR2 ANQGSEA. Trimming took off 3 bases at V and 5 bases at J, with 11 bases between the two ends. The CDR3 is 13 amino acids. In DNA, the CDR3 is TGCAGCGTTGAGGACAGTGGGCACAATGAGCAGTTCTTC. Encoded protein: CSVEDSGHNEQFF.